The clone carrying this T cell receptor beta chain was detected only a few times. This sample was taken from a study of T cell repertoires in cytomegalovirus infection. V gave up 0 bases and J gave up 3 bases, with 17 bases separating them. The CDR3 runs 17 residues. TCRdb processed the reads anew with MiXCR; each CDR3 protein has one entry. This table holds some 240,000 distinct CDR3 sequences, over 15% found once. The chain has TRBV12-3 or TRBV12-4 and TRBJ1-2, with a weak D call TRBD1 (5 bases). Sample: CD8+ T cells from PBMCs. The TCR was taken from a human donor in good health (CMV status not recorded). Some clones in this sample may be carry-over from other donors' samples. Written as DNA, the CDR3 is TGTGCCAGCAGTTTAGCGCTGGGCACCCAAGGGGACTATGGCTACACCTTC. This encodes CASSLALGTQGDYGYTF.